This T cell receptor (beta chain) comes out of a study of T cells in Graves' hyperthyroidism and ophthalmopathy. Study-wide results and caveats: Among clonotypes expanded in thyroid above 0.001, most were also found in blood.

A lack of ophthalmopathy progression within 18 months defined stable Graves' hyperthyroidism. A remark on this clonotype: Its matching antigen is unknown.

RNA transcripts gave rise to amplified TCR beta CDR3 regions. During a first-round RT-PCR of the TCR CDR3, the HTBI primer set was used. Each CDR3 protein gets one entry after TCRdb re-called the multiplex PCR reads with MiXCR. Here the sample spans around 620,000 distinct CDR3 sequences, 15% to 20% being singletons. Unmatched junction bases numbered 17, after V lost 5 bases and J lost 4 bases. From germline, CDR1 is LNHDA and CDR2 SQIVND (reference sequence). CDR3 length: 18 amino acids. This chain connects TRBV19 to TRBJ1-5, with 7 bases that match TRBD1. The TCR was taken from a young woman with Graves' hyperthyroidism. Input material: blood. The CDR3 DNA sequence: TGTGCCAGTAGTCCGAATCCTATCCGGACAGGCTCGAATCAGCCCCAGCATTTT. This codes for CASSPNPIRTGSNQPQHF.